These 7 T cell receptor beta chains were all obtained from the same sample, sequenced in a study of T cell changes during pregnancy in multiple sclerosis. Some clones are missing from TCRdb's copy, which holds only in-frame ones; the method was immunoSEQ multiplex PCR. This table holds some 100,000 clones, 85% to 95% found once. Sequenced material: peripheral blood, taken in the second trimester of pregnancy. The receptors come from a female donor with multiple sclerosis, enrolled in a pregnancy study.

This clone was found once. The V and J genes are TRBV9 and TRBJ1-3, with 10 nucleotides matching TRBD1. CDR3 length: 19 residues. J lost 0 bases, V lost 0 bases, and 9 bases had no gene match. The V gene's germline CDR1 is SGDLS and CDR2 YYNGEE. CDR3 protein: CASSVEGTGDFSSGNTIYF. The CDR3 region has the DNA TGTGCCAGCAGCGTAGAGGGGACAGGGGACTTTAGCTCTGGAAACACCATATATTTT.

This chain uses TRBV5-6 with TRBJ2-2; TRBD1 matches at 7 bases. Germline loops: CDR1 SGHDT, CDR2 YYEEEE. CDR3 length equals 19 residues. Trimming at V came to 4 bases and at J to 0 bases, leaving 15 bases not matched to a gene. The CDR3 nucleotides are TGTGCCAGCAGCCTAAGACGAACCGGGACAGACGCGAACACCGGGGAGCTGTTTTTT. Translating it yields CASSLRRTGTDANTGELFF.

This chain connects TRBV19 to TRBJ1-4; D ambiguous. This CDR3 has 13 amino acids. Germline V gene data show CDR1 as LNHDA and CDR2 as SQIVND (reference sequence). V dropped 6 bases and J dropped 6 bases, with 11 bases sitting between them. This chain's CDR3 is CASSVQVDEKLFF. The CDR3 region has the DNA TGTGCCAGTAGCGTCCAGGTCGATGAAAAACTGTTTTTT.

This chain connects TRBV30 to TRBJ2-3, with 15 bases matching TRBD2. Germline CDR1 and CDR2: GTSNPN and SVGIG (reference sequence). The V segment lost 4 bases and the J segment 5 bases; nucleotides outside the gene matches: 7. There are 16 residues in the CDR3. The CDR3 loop is CAWTMGLAGGIDTQYF. CDR3 bases: TGTGCCTGGACTATGGGACTAGCGGGGGGTATAGATACGCAGTATTTT.

The V and J genes are TRBV5-6 and TRBJ2-3; 10 bases are shared with TRBD1. After removal of 4 bases from V and 1 base from J, the junction contained 0 bases not matched to a gene. Germline V gives CDR1 SGHDT, CDR2 YYEEEE. The CDR3 covers 14 residues. CDR3 sequence reads: CASSGTGGTDTQYF. The CDR3 DNA reads as TGTGCCAGCAGCGGGACAGGGGGCACAGATACGCAGTATTTT.

The V and J genes are TRBV6-6 and TRBJ2-1; 8 bases match TRBD1. The CDR3 consists of 13 residues. After removal of 10 bases from V and 4 bases from J, the junction contained 6 bases not matched to a gene. Germline V gene data show CDR1 as MNHNY and CDR2 as SVGAGI (reference sequence). In nucleotides, the CDR3 is TGTGCCATTGGCCAGGGGGCGTACAATGAGCAGTTCTTC. Translated, it gives CAIGQGAYNEQFF.

The chain links TRBV10-3 to TRBJ1-2; 7 nucleotides match TRBD1. V shed 6 bases, J shed 5 bases, and the junction held 9 bases outside the gene matches. Germline assignment: CDR1 ENHRY and CDR2 SYGVKD. The CDR3 loop spans 14 amino acids. CDR3 DNA sequence: TGTGCCATCAGCACAGGGGATTCGGGATATGGCTACACCTTC. This sequence encodes CAISTGDSGYGYTF.